These 29 T cell receptor beta chains originate from one sample sequenced in a study of blood T cell repertoires in COVID-19. Repertoires were generated with immunoSEQ multiplex PCR, while TCRdb's copy carries only in-frame clones and drops some. The sample records about 220,000 clones, approximately 83% being singletons. Sequenced sample: peripheral blood. These receptor sequences come from a young woman who had recovered from COVID-19.

The chain has TRBV7-3 and TRBJ2-1; TRBD1 agrees at 9 bases. There are 15 residues in the CDR3. CDR1 SGHTA and CDR2 FQGTGA come from the germline V gene. V shed 4 bases, J shed 8 bases, and the junction held 9 bases outside the gene matches. The CDR3: CASSSPGQGFDEQFF. The CDR3 bases are TGTGCCAGCAGCTCTCCGGGACAGGGATTCGATGAGCAGTTCTTC.

This clone was seen a single time. This sequence joins TRBV4-2 and TRBJ1-5, with 9 nucleotides matching TRBD1. V dropped 4 bases and J dropped 1; count of bases not matched to a gene: 5. The CDR3 contains 16 residues. From germline, CDR1 is LGHNA and CDR2 YNFKEQ. CDR3 nucleotides: TGTGCCAGCAGCCTTAAACAGGGGGCAAGCAATCAGCCCCAGCATTTT. This encodes CASSLKQGASNQPQHF.

This chain links TRBV3-1 (or the pseudogene TRBV3-2) with TRBJ2-5; weak D call: TRBD1 (6 bases). The CDR3 loop spans 15 amino acids. The germline V gene has CDR1 LGHDT and CDR2 YNNKEL (reference sequence). Trimming took off 1 base at V and 4 bases at J, with 13 bases between the two ends. The CDR3 loop is CASSQGTLGGETQYF. In DNA form, the CDR3 reads TGTGCCAGCAGCCAAGGGACCTTAGGGGGAGAGACCCAGTACTTC.

This clone has only one observation. V is TRBV9 and J is TRBJ2-5; 11 nucleotides agree with TRBD2. CDR1 and CDR2 from the germline V gene are SGDLS and YYNGEE. J lost 4 bases, V lost 4 bases, and 6 bases had no gene match. The CDR3 runs to 15 residues. In nucleotides, the CDR3 is TGTGCCAGCAGCTCTGGGACTAGCGGAGGAGAGACCCAGTACTTC. It is translated as CASSSGTSGGETQYF. Full variable domain (remainder filled in from reference TRBV9 and TRBJ2-5): DSGVTQTPKHLITATGQRVTLRCSPRSGDLSVYWYQQSLDQGLQFLIQYYNGEERAKGNILERFSAQQFPDLHSELNLSSLELGDSALYFCASSSGTSGGETQYFGPGTRLLVL.

V gene TRBV5-1 combines with J gene TRBJ2-3, with 7 positions matching TRBD2. The CDR3 is made up of 16 amino acids. The trim removed 0 bases at V and 2 bases at J, leaving 6 bases unmatched. Germline V gene lookup returns CDR1 SGHRS and CDR2 YFSETQ. This CDR3 is CASSLEPSGSTDTQYF. CDR3 sequence (DNA): TGCGCCAGCAGCTTGGAGCCTAGCGGATCCACAGATACGCAGTATTTT.

The genes are TRBV28 and TRBJ2-6; a possible D gene is TRBD2 (6 bases). Trimming stripped 4 bases from V and 4 bases from J, with 14 bases between. This CDR3 comprises 16 residues. Germline V CDR1 and CDR2: MDHEN, SYDVKM. Here the CDR3 reads CASSSPAGSGANVLTF. In DNA form, the CDR3 reads TGTGCCAGCAGTTCCCCCGCGGGGTCCGGGGCCAACGTCCTGACTTTC.

The chain links TRBV28 to TRBJ2-3; 11 nucleotides agree with TRBD2. The CDR3 has 16 amino acids. Germline V CDR1 and CDR2: MDHEN, SYDVKM. V was pared by 0 bases and J by 5 bases, with 4 bases of the junction left unmatched. In nucleotides, the CDR3 is TGTGCCAGCAGTTTATGCCTAGCGGGAGGTCGAGATACGCAGTATTTT. It translates to CASSLCLAGGRDTQYF.

V is TRBV28 and J is TRBJ1-3; 10 bases line up with TRBD1. V lost 5 bases to trimming and J lost 1 base; unmatched junction nucleotides: 8. Per germline, CDR1 MDHEN and CDR2 SYDVKM. The CDR3 loop spans 17 amino acids. The CDR3 region is CASSPTPGQGSGNTIYF. The CDR3 DNA is TGTGCCAGCAGTCCAACTCCGGGACAGGGGTCTGGAAACACCATATATTTT.

This clone occurred once. V is TRBV5-1 and J is TRBJ2-3; 7 bases fit TRBD2. The CDR3 runs to 15 residues. Germline lookup yields CDR1 SGHRS and CDR2 YFSETQ. V trimming: 0 bases; J trimming: 5 bases; junction bases outside the gene matches: 6. This CDR3 reads CASSLAGGGKDTQYF. The CDR3 DNA sequence: TGCGCCAGCAGCTTGGCGGGAGGAGGGAAAGATACGCAGTATTTT.

This chain links TRBV6-5 with TRBJ2-5; D perhaps matches TRBD2 (5 bases). The CDR3 spans 15 residues. V was clipped by 8 bases and J by 5 bases, with 21 bases between them. Germline CDR1 MNHEY, CDR2 SVGAGI. The CDR3 nucleotides read TGTGCCAGCTCCGGCACTCTAGCTCCCCTCGAGACCCAGTACTTC. Encoded protein: CASSGTLAPLETQYF.

This sequence joins TRBV12-5 and TRBJ1-2; 12 bases map to TRBD1. J gave up 4 bases and V 3 bases, and 6 bases lay outside the gene matches. This CDR3 has 16 residues. Germline CDR1 and CDR2: LGHNT and FRNRAP. CDR3 in DNA: TGTGCTAGTGGTTTAGGGACAGGGGGCGCGGGCTATGGCTACACCTTC. Translation: CASGLGTGGAGYGYTF. Full variable domain (remainder filled in from reference TRBV12-5 and TRBJ1-2): DARVTQTPRHKVTEMGQEVTMRCQPILGHNTVFWYRQTMMQGLELLAYFRNRAPLDDSGMPKDRFSAEMPDATLATLKIQPSEPRDSAVYFCASGLGTGGAGYGYTFGSGTRLTVV.

The chain combines TRBV27 with TRBJ1-3; possibly TRBD1 for D (6 bases). Deletions cut 3 bases from V and 3 bases from J, with 6 bases between. CDR1 is MNHEY, CDR2 SMNVEV, per germline (reference sequence). This CDR3 spans 13 amino acids. The CDR3 DNA follows: TGTGCCAGCAGTTTGGACAGTGGAAACACCATATATTTT. The encoded protein is CASSLDSGNTIYF.

CDR3 sequence reads: CASSSLKRGQETQYF. CDR3 DNA: TGTGCCAGCTCCTCGTTAAAGCGGGGCCAAGAGACCCAGTACTTC. The chain carries TRBV28 and TRBJ2-5, with 7 bases lining up with TRBD2. The trim removed 8 bases at V and 1 base at J, leaving 10 bases unmatched. Germline CDR1 and CDR2: MDHEN and SYDVKM. The CDR3 totals 15 residues.

The chain couples TRBV9 to TRBJ1-5; D might be TRBD1 (5 bases). The germline gives CDR1 SGDLS, CDR2 YYNGEE. V lost 3 bases and J 6 bases, leaving 13 bases between the germline ends. This CDR3 has 14 amino acids. CDR3 DNA: TGTGCCAGCAGCGCCCAGGGCGGGGGTCAGCCCCAGCATTTT. Its protein is CASSAQGGGQPQHF. Based on the CDR3 plus reference TRBV9 and TRBJ1-5, the full variable domain is DSGVTQTPKHLITATGQRVTLRCSPRSGDLSVYWYQQSLDQGLQFLIQYYNGEERAKGNILERFSAQQFPDLHSELNLSSLELGDSALYFCASSAQGGGQPQHFGDGTRLSIL.

The gene calls are TRBV10-3 and TRBJ2-7, with TRBD2 matching 10 bases. Germline trimming cut 10 bases from V and 3 bases from J; bases unmatched to any gene: 3. This CDR3 region has 12 residues. The V gene's germline CDR1 is ENHRY and CDR2 SYGVKD. The CDR3 bases are TGTGCCAGTAGCGGGAGGAACTACGAGCAGTACTTC. Amino acid sequence: CASSGRNYEQYF.

V and J are TRBV5-1 and TRBJ2-1, with D possibly matching TRBD1 (6 bases). The CDR3 totals 12 residues. In germline, CDR1 is SGHRS, CDR2 YFSETQ. The ends were cut back, 6 bases at V and 4 bases at J, with 8 bases in the middle. The CDR3 here is CASKGQYNEQFF. The CDR3 region has the DNA TGCGCCAGCAAAGGACAGTACAATGAGCAGTTCTTC.

The chain links TRBV18 to TRBJ1-4; 7 nucleotides match TRBD1. Germline values: CDR1 KGHSH, CDR2 LQKENI. With 4 bases clipped from V and 4 bases from J, the junction kept 18 bases outside the gene matches. The CDR3 is 19 amino acids. The CDR3 nucleotides read TGTGCCAGCTCACAACCGAAAAACCGATACGACAGGGATAATGAAAAACTGTTTTTT. Amino acid sequence: CASSQPKNRYDRDNEKLFF.

This sequence joins TRBV9 and TRBJ1-5; D might be TRBD1 (5 bases). Germline V CDR1 and CDR2: SGDLS, YYNGEE. The CDR3 is 16 residues long. The V end was cut by 0 bases, the J end by 1 base, with 11 bases between. The CDR3 nucleotides are TGTGCCAGCAGCGTAGGGGGGGGAGGAAGCAATCAGCCCCAGCATTTT. Its protein product is CASSVGGGGSNQPQHF.

The chain has TRBV27 and TRBJ2-1, with 7 bases identical to TRBD2. Germline V gene lookup returns CDR1 MNHEY and CDR2 SMNVEV (reference sequence). Losses at the gene ends were 0 bases for V and 6 bases for J; bases not matched to a gene: 5. The CDR3 consists of 15 residues. The CDR3, as DNA: TGTGCCAGCAGTTTATCAGGGGAGGGGCCCAATGAGCAGTTCTTC. Amino acid sequence: CASSLSGEGPNEQFF.

The chain carries TRBV14 and TRBJ1-2; 7 bases align to TRBD1. The CDR3 runs to 14 residues. The ends lost 4 bases at V and 5 bases at J; junction bases unmatched: 7. Germline CDR1 and CDR2: SGHDN and FVKESK. CDR3 DNA: TGTGCCAGCAGCCCCCGGACAGGCGGGTATGGCTACACCTTC. Protein product: CASSPRTGGYGYTF.

The gene calls are TRBV5-1 and TRBJ1-2; the match to TRBD1 covers 10 bases. CDR1 SGHRS and CDR2 YFSETQ come from the germline V gene. Trimming cost V 1 base and J 4 bases; bases outside gene matches: 7. The CDR3 extends over 16 amino acids. The CDR3 reads CASSLKTGGAVYGYTF. The CDR3 nucleotides read TGCGCCAGCAGCTTGAAGACAGGGGGCGCAGTCTATGGCTACACCTTC.

The chain recombines TRBV30 with TRBJ1-4; D unclear. V lost 2 bases to trimming and J lost 6 bases, with 13 bases between them. CDR1 is GTSNPN and CDR2 is SVGIG in the germline V gene (reference sequence). The length of the CDR3 is 14 residues. The CDR3 nucleotides read TGTGCCTGGAGTCAGGAGGTCGGCTATGAAAAACTGTTTTTT. This gives the protein CAWSQEVGYEKLFF.

The gene calls are TRBV15 and TRBJ2-6; maybe TRBD2 (5 bases). Germline CDR1 reads LNHNV; CDR2 reads YYDKDF (reference sequence). V was cut by 1 base and J by 0 bases, with 10 bases left in between. The CDR3 covers 17 residues. The CDR3 bases are TGTGCCACCAGCAGAGGAAAGGGAGCCTCTGGGGCCAACGTCCTGACTTTC. Translation gives CATSRGKGASGANVLTF.

In this sample, this clone turned up once. V usage is TRBV5-1 and J usage is TRBJ2-1; D might be TRBD1 (6 bases). Germline V gives CDR1 SGHRS, CDR2 YFSETQ. CDR3 length equals 15 residues. The V gene lost 4 bases and the J gene lost 0 bases, with 11 bases spanning the gap. DNA of the CDR3: TGCGCCAGCAGCATTCGGACAGTCTCCTACAATGAGCAGTTCTTC. Its protein is CASSIRTVSYNEQFF.

The J gene is TRBJ1-1, the V gene TRBV2, with TRBD1 as a possible D gene (6 bases). The germline V and J ends were trimmed by 1 base and 1 base, with 16 bases remaining between them. The CDR3 has 17 amino acids. CDR1 and CDR2 from the germline V gene are SNHLY and FYNNEI. For the CDR3, the DNA is TGTGCCAGCAGTGAAGGGTACCCGACAGGACCGAACACTGAAGCTTTCTTT. Its translation: CASSEGYPTGPNTEAFF.

This clone was observed a single time. V is TRBV27 and J is TRBJ1-1; the D is unclear. The germline V and J ends were trimmed by 5 bases and 14 bases, with 15 bases remaining between them. Germline V gene data show CDR1 as MNHEY and CDR2 as SMNVEV (reference sequence). The CDR3 has 11 amino acids. The CDR3 sequence is CASSLRASWFF. The CDR3, as DNA: TGTGCCAGCAGTCTGCGGGCTAGTTGGTTCTTT.

This chain uses TRBV9 with TRBJ2-2; a possible D gene is TRBD2 (6 bases). Trimming cost V 0 bases and J 0 bases, with 6 bases left between them. There are 15 residues in the CDR3. Germline CDR1 reads SGDLS; CDR2 reads YYNGEE. The CDR3 here is CASSVGLANTGELFF. The CDR3 DNA follows: TGTGCCAGCAGCGTAGGACTAGCGAACACCGGGGAGCTGTTTTTT.

V usage is TRBV10-3 and J usage is TRBJ1-5; 11 bases agree with TRBD1. V shed 0 bases and J 0 bases; nucleotides not matched to a gene: 4. The CDR3 extends over 18 amino acids. Germline values: CDR1 ENHRY, CDR2 SYGVKD. CDR3 region: CAISESGQGGYSNQPQHF. Here the CDR3 DNA reads TGTGCCATCAGTGAGTCGGGACAGGGGGGTTATAGCAATCAGCCCCAGCATTTT.

The chain recombines TRBV5-1 with TRBJ1-3; 7 bases are shared with TRBD1. This CDR3 region has 16 residues. Trimming cost V 0 bases and J 4 bases; bases outside gene matches: 7. Germline V lookup: CDR1 SGHRS, CDR2 YFSETQ. For the CDR3, the DNA is TGCGCCAGCAGCTTGGGAGGAGGGGGCAGAGGAAACACCATATATTTT. This sequence encodes CASSLGGGGRGNTIYF.